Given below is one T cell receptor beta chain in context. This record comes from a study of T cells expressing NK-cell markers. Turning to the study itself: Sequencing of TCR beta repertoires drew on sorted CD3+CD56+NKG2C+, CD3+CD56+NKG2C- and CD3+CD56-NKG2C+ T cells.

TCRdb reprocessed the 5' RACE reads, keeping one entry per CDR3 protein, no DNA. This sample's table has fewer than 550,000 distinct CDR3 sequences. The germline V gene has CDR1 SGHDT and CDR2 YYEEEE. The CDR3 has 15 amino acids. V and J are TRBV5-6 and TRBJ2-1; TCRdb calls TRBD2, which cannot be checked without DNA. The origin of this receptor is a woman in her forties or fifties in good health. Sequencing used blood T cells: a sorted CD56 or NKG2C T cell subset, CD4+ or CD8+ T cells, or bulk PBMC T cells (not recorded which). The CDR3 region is CASSSGLADYNEQFF.